The 20 T cell receptor beta chains listed next were all sequenced from one sample in a study of PD-1 blockade in classical Hodgkin lymphoma. All patients relapsed after autologous stem cell transplantation, and brentuximab vedotin exposure varied. TCRdb keeps only in-frame clones here, not all; method: immunoSEQ multiplex PCR. The data show several thousand clones, with about three quarters seen just once and approximately 44% held by the top ten. The input for sequencing was peripheral blood mononuclear cells (PBMCs), taken before the second cycle of nivolumab. The receptors shown here come from a human donor with classical Hodgkin lymphoma.

The chain joins TRBV5-1 to TRBJ2-7; possible D gene TRBD1, 5 bases. The CDR3 loop spans 14 amino acids. CDR1 is SGHRS, CDR2 YFSETQ, per germline. Deletions cut 0 bases from V and 3 bases from J, with 10 bases between. CDR3 bases: TGCGCCAGCAGCTTGGCTGACAGTTACTACGAGCAGTACTTC. It encodes CASSLADSYYEQYF.

The gene calls are TRBV12-5 and TRBJ2-1; possibly TRBD2 for D (5 bases). The CDR3 loop spans 15 amino acids. Germline values: CDR1 LGHNT, CDR2 FRNRAP. V shed 3 bases and J shed 0 bases, with 9 bases lying between them. CDR3 protein: CASGFVGSSYNEQFF. CDR3 DNA sequence: TGTGCTAGTGGTTTTGTGGGGAGCTCCTACAATGAGCAGTTCTTC.

This rearrangement joins TRBV29-1 to TRBJ2-3; 7 nucleotides agree with TRBD1. J was trimmed by 4 bases and V by 0 bases; bases with no gene match: 1. This CDR3 contains 13 residues. CDR1 and CDR2 from the germline V gene are SQVTM and ANQGSEA. The CDR3 region has the DNA TGCAGCGTTGAAGAGCAGGGGGCAGATACGCAGTATTTT. It specifies CSVEEQGADTQYF.

The V gene is TRBV27, the J gene TRBJ2-1; 7 bases fit TRBD2. CDR1 is MNHEY, CDR2 SMNVEV, per germline (reference sequence). V gave up 3 bases and J gave up 4 bases; unmatched junction bases: 3. The CDR3 extends over 14 amino acids. Here the CDR3 reads CASSFSGWYNEQFF. In nucleotides, the CDR3 is TGTGCCAGCAGTTTTAGCGGGTGGTACAATGAGCAGTTCTTC.

This chain connects TRBV9 to TRBJ2-1; D is possibly TRBD2 (7 bases). Germline V gene sequence: CDR1 SGDLS, CDR2 YYNGEE. The length of the CDR3 is 15 residues. Trimming left V 4 bases short and J 7 bases short, with 18 bases between. In DNA form, the CDR3 reads TGTGCCAGCAGCCAAATCGGGGGGCTCGGGAATGAGCAGTTCTTC. As protein: CASSQIGGLGNEQFF.

The chain employs TRBV19 and TRBJ2-7, with D hard to call. Trimming cost V 5 bases and J 2 bases, with 16 bases left between them. Looked up from germline, CDR1 is LNHDA and CDR2 is SQIVND (reference sequence). The CDR3 loop spans 15 amino acids. The CDR3 DNA reads as TGTGCCAGTAGTTCTAGGCGAGCCTCTACCTACGAGCAGTACTTC. Its protein product is CASSSRRASTYEQYF.

The rearrangement joins TRBV28 to TRBJ1-1, with D unresolved. This CDR3 spans 12 amino acids. Germline lookup yields CDR1 MDHEN and CDR2 SYDVKM. The germline V and J ends were trimmed by 6 bases and 7 bases, with 12 bases remaining between them. For the CDR3, the DNA is TGTGCCAGCAGCGATTCCCTGGGTGAAGCTTTCTTT. Translation gives CASSDSLGEAFF.

The rearrangement uses TRBV19 and TRBJ2-2; D perhaps matches TRBD1 (6 bases). V was clipped by 3 bases and J by 4 bases, with 15 bases between them. Germline V lookup: CDR1 LNHDA, CDR2 SQIVND (reference sequence). The CDR3 consists of 16 residues. CDR3 residues: CASSIFQGRSTGELFF. The CDR3, as DNA: TGTGCCAGTAGTATTTTTCAGGGGCGAAGCACCGGGGAGCTGTTTTTT.

The gene calls are TRBV5-1 and TRBJ1-2; D remains unclear. This CDR3 is built from 17 residues. Trimming stripped 1 base from V and 8 bases from J, with 24 bases between. Germline loops: CDR1 SGHRS, CDR2 YFSETQ. CDR3 loop: CASSLHMGARRSWGYTF. DNA for the CDR3: TGCGCCAGCAGCTTGCATATGGGAGCCCGTCGAAGTTGGGGCTACACCTTC.

The rearrangement uses TRBV6-5 and TRBJ1-1; D is undetermined. With 6 bases removed from V and 1 base from J, the gap between germline ends came to 9 bases. Germline-derived CDR1 and CDR2 are MNHEY and SVGAGI. The CDR3 extends over 13 amino acids. CDR3: CASSTRGNTEAFF. In DNA, the CDR3 is TGTGCCAGCAGCACCCGGGGGAACACTGAAGCTTTCTTT.

This clone was seen once. The chain links TRBV6-4 to TRBJ2-2, with 12 bases aligning to TRBD2. Germline V gene sequence: CDR1 MRHNA, CDR2 SNTAGT. The CDR3 spans 17 residues. J was trimmed by 0 bases and V by 8 bases; bases with no gene match: 7. CDR3 sequence (DNA): TGTGCCAGCCCGGGGACTAGCGGGCCCGCGAACACCGGGGAGCTGTTTTTT. This gives the protein CASPGTSGPANTGELFF.

V usage is TRBV7-2 and J usage is TRBJ2-7, with no clear D. The CDR3 contains 15 residues. Germline V gene lookup returns CDR1 SGHTA and CDR2 FQGNSA. V was pared by 2 bases and J by 1 base, with 12 bases between. The CDR3 DNA follows: TGTGCCAGCAGCTTATCTCCGGCACAATCCTACGAGCAGTACTTC. Encoded protein: CASSLSPAQSYEQYF.

The chain couples TRBV11-3 to TRBJ2-5; tentative D call: TRBD1 (5 bases). The DNA end is a closer match to TRBJ2-7, so the J assignment may be wrong. The length of the CDR3 is 14 residues. Germline CDR1 reads SGHNT; CDR2 reads YENEEA. The CDR3 spells CASSIGHNPYEQYF. CDR3 nucleotides: TGTGCCAGCAGCATCGGACACAACCCCTACGAGCAGTACTTC.

This chain links TRBV2 with TRBJ2-1; D gene unclear. The CDR3 runs 15 residues. Germline V lookup: CDR1 SNHLY, CDR2 FYNNEI. Trimming removed 4 bases at V and 8 bases at J, with 18 bases between. This chain's CDR3 is CASSGTQTLSDEQFF. As DNA, the CDR3 is TGTGCCAGCAGTGGGACCCAGACGCTAAGCGATGAGCAGTTCTTC.

The V and J genes are TRBV28 and TRBJ1-1, with a possible D match to TRBD1 (6 bases). V was trimmed by 5 bases and J by 5 bases, leaving 15 bases between them. This CDR3 region has 14 residues. Germline assignment: CDR1 MDHEN and CDR2 SYDVKM. The CDR3 sequence: CASSTYRVGTEAFF. The CDR3 bases are TGTGCCAGCAGTACATACAGGGTAGGGACTGAAGCTTTCTTT.

The chain uses TRBV29-1 and TRBJ1-2; TRBD1 aligns across 8 bases. Germline CDR1 SQVTM, CDR2 ANQGSEA. V trimming: 2 bases; J trimming: 1 base; junction bases outside the gene matches: 3. This CDR3 is 14 amino acids long. The CDR3 reads CSVELQGGNYGYTF. CDR3 sequence (DNA): TGCAGCGTTGAATTACAGGGGGGTAACTATGGCTACACCTTC.

The chain combines TRBV27 with TRBJ2-1, with D unclear. The CDR3 runs to 11 residues. The germline CDR1 and CDR2 sequences are MNHEY and SMNVEV (reference sequence). Trimming cost V 5 bases and J 4 bases, with 3 bases left between them. The CDR3 is CASSRYNEQFF. CDR3 nucleotides: TGTGCCAGCAGTCGATACAATGAGCAGTTCTTC.

This clone was detected only a few times. This chain joins TRBV2 and TRBJ1-1, with a weak D call TRBD1 (5 bases). CDR3 size: 12 residues. Trimming stripped 5 bases from V and 8 bases from J, with 12 bases between. Germline V gene data show CDR1 as SNHLY and CDR2 as FYNNEI. DNA for the CDR3: TGTGCCAGCAGTTCAGGGTTTACAGAAGCTTTCTTT. Encoded protein: CASSSGFTEAFF.

V is TRBV7-9 and J is TRBJ2-3, with TRBD1 identical over 9 bases. The V gene's germline CDR1 is SEHNR and CDR2 FQNEAQ (reference sequence). V dropped 10 bases and J dropped 2; count of bases not matched to a gene: 4. This CDR3 region has 13 residues. The CDR3 is CATGTGTTDTQYF. The CDR3 DNA reads TGTGCCACCGGGACAGGGACCACAGATACGCAGTATTTT.

The chain carries TRBV5-4 and TRBJ2-1, with TRBD1 matching over 7 bases. This CDR3 is built from 15 residues. Germline V gene lookup returns CDR1 SGHNT and CDR2 YYREEE (reference sequence). The V gene end was trimmed by 2 bases and the J gene end by 5 bases; junction bases not matched to a gene: 7. In DNA form, the CDR3 reads TGTGCCAGCAGCTTAGAGGACAGGACCAACAATGAGCAGTTCTTC. As protein: CASSLEDRTNNEQFF.